These 10 T cell receptor beta chains originate from one sample sequenced in a study of T cell responses to AZD1222 COVID-19 vaccine. Libraries were prepared by immunoSEQ multiplex PCR; TCRdb keeps only in-frame clonotypes and omits some of them. The sample lists over 95,000 clones, more than 85% occurring once. The material was peripheral blood, obtained on day 0 of AZD1222 vaccination. The receptors were sampled from an adult in good health.

The genes are TRBV15 and TRBJ2-7; D may be TRBD1 or TRBD2 (5 bases each). Trimming stripped 0 bases from V and 11 bases from J, with 17 bases between. Germline V lookup: CDR1 LNHNV, CDR2 YYDKDF (reference sequence). CDR3 length equals 14 residues. CDR3 protein: CATSRDENLGVEYF. CDR3 sequence (DNA): TGTGCCACCAGCAGAGATGAGAACCTGGGGGTAGAGTACTTC.

The rearrangement uses TRBV25-1 and TRBJ1-5; D may be TRBD1 (5 bases). Deletions cut 1 base from V and 0 bases from J, with 13 bases between. CDR1 and CDR2 (germline): MGHDK, SYGVNS. This CDR3 is built from 17 residues. In nucleotides, the CDR3 is TGTGCCAGCAGTGAATGTAAAGGGGCTTATAGCAATCAGCCCCAGCATTTT. It codes for CASSECKGAYSNQPQHF.

Points on this clone: Germline and junction disagree at one end, which may indicate a read error. CDR3 in amino acids: CASSPQGNEQYF. CDR3 in DNA: TGTGCCAGCTCGCCACAGGGAAACGAGCAGTACTTC. This chain joins TRBV18 and TRBJ2-7, with D perhaps matching TRBD1 (6 bases). Germline V gene data show CDR1 as KGHSH and CDR2 as LQKENI. The CDR3 consists of 12 residues.

The chain has TRBV21-1 and TRBJ1-5; the table's D gene call, TRBD1, was not cross checked with the DNA. TRBV21-1 is flagged as a pseudogene. This CDR3 is built from 16 residues. Here the CDR3 DNA reads TGTGCCAGCAGCAAAAAAGACAGGGATGCCAATCAGCCCCAGCATTTT. Translating gives CASSKKDRDANQPQHF.

The chain combines TRBV6-5 with TRBJ1-6, with a possible D match to TRBD1 (5 bases). The V end was cut by 0 bases, the J end by 13 bases, with 7 bases between. The CDR3 contains 12 residues. Germline V lookup: CDR1 MNHEY, CDR2 SVGAGI. DNA for the CDR3: TGTGCCAGCAGTTACTCGGAGGGGCCCCTCCACTTT. Protein sequence: CASSYSEGPLHF.

This clone has a single count. This chain connects TRBV7-2 to TRBJ1-3, with D hard to call. Germline V gives CDR1 SGHTA, CDR2 FQGNSA. The CDR3 spans 14 residues. Trimming took off 5 bases at V and 0 bases at J, with 8 bases between the two ends. The CDR3 is CASSEEFSGNTIYF. In nucleotides, the CDR3 is TGTGCCAGCAGCGAAGAATTCTCTGGAAACACCATATATTTT.

The rearrangement joins TRBV7-2 to TRBJ1-2; 7 nucleotides align to TRBD1. Germline values: CDR1 SGHTA, CDR2 FQGNSA. The V segment lost 5 bases and the J segment 4 bases; nucleotides outside the gene matches: 7. The CDR3 covers 14 residues. CDR3 coding DNA: TGTGCCAGCAGCCGTGATAGGGGGCCCTATGGCTACACCTTC. Translating it yields CASSRDRGPYGYTF.

The chain is built from TRBV5-1 and TRBJ2-1; D uncertain. Trimming cost V 6 bases and J 0 bases, with 10 bases left between them. Germline CDR1 and CDR2: SGHRS and YFSETQ. This CDR3 has 14 residues. Here the CDR3 reads CASTPSGSYNEQFF. CDR3 DNA: TGCGCCAGCACCCCCTCGGGCTCCTACAATGAGCAGTTCTTC.

The V gene is TRBV7-6, the J gene TRBJ2-5; D gene ambiguous. CDR3 length equals 16 residues. The germline V and J ends were trimmed by 5 bases and 4 bases, with 20 bases remaining between them. Germline-derived CDR1 and CDR2 are SGHVS and FNYEAQ. The CDR3, as DNA: TGTGCCAGCAGCCTTTCAAATTTGATTTCGGGAGAGACCCAGTACTTC. Protein product: CASSLSNLISGETQYF.

J is TRBJ2-7 and V is TRBV2; 7 nucleotides line up with TRBD1. V was pared by 7 bases and J by 5 bases, with 5 bases of the junction left unmatched. Germline CDR1 and CDR2: SNHLY and FYNNEI. CDR3 length: 12 residues. Here the CDR3 DNA reads TGTGCCAGCAAGGTAGGGGGCAACGAGCAGTACTTC. This encodes CASKVGGNEQYF.